The 9 T cell receptor beta chains in this list originate from one sample, sequenced in a study of PD-1 blockade in mismatch repair-deficient tumors. Generated by immunoSEQ multiplex PCR, the TCRdb table keeps only in-frame clones and is missing some. Of about 84,000 clones in the sample, about 85% were seen once. Sequences were derived from peripheral blood, sampled 12 weeks after starting pembrolizumab. Source of these receptors: an adult with mismatch repair-deficient cancer.

This sequence joins TRBV29-1 and TRBJ1-1, with TRBD1 identical over 12 bases. Germline trimming cut 4 bases from V and 0 bases from J; bases unmatched to any gene: 3. The CDR3 loop spans 15 amino acids. Germline assignment: CDR1 SQVTM and CDR2 ANQGSEA. The CDR3 region is CSVVGQGAMNTEAFF. The DNA for the CDR3 is TGCAGCGTTGTGGGACAGGGGGCGATGAACACTGAAGCTTTCTTT.

The chain combines TRBV9 with TRBJ2-1; 7 bases match TRBD2. The CDR3 is 15 residues long. V was pared by 0 bases and J by 5 bases, with 5 bases of the junction left unmatched. The germline gives CDR1 SGDLS, CDR2 YYNGEE. CDR3 region: CASSVEGRADNEQFF. For the CDR3, the DNA is TGTGCCAGCAGCGTAGAAGGGAGGGCCGACAATGAGCAGTTCTTC.

The chain combines TRBV27 with TRBJ1-1, with D perhaps TRBD1 (5 bases). This CDR3 spans 14 amino acids. Germline V lookup: CDR1 MNHEY, CDR2 SMNVEV (reference sequence). V gave up 6 bases and J gave up 1 base, with 12 bases separating them. In DNA form, the CDR3 reads TGTGCCAGCAGAAATCCGGGACCGAACACTGAAGCTTTCTTT. Encoded protein: CASRNPGPNTEAFF.

The chain uses TRBV9 and TRBJ1-2; D not resolved. This CDR3 region has 15 residues. V was trimmed by 4 bases and J by 0 bases, leaving 13 bases between them. Germline CDR1 is SGDLS and CDR2 is YYNGEE. The CDR3 DNA is TGTGCCAGCAGCCCAAGACTTGGACCTAACTATGGCTACACCTTC. Its translation is CASSPRLGPNYGYTF.

V gene TRBV10-1 combines with J gene TRBJ2-3; a possible D gene is TRBD1 (6 bases). V lost 0 bases and J 2 bases, leaving 12 bases between the germline ends. The CDR3 has 16 residues. Germline V gives CDR1 WNHNN, CDR2 SYGVQD (reference sequence). CDR3 in DNA: TGCGCCAGCAGTGAGTCGAGGGGACAAGCCACAGATACGCAGTATTTT. It specifies CASSESRGQATDTQYF.

Only one count was recorded for this clone. The CDR3 protein is CASSQVALAGGAYNEQFF. CDR3 coding DNA: TGCGCCAGCAGCCAAGTCGCTCTAGCGGGAGGGGCTTACAATGAGCAGTTCTTC. J is TRBJ2-1 and V is TRBV4-3; 12 positions match TRBD2. CDR1 and CDR2 from the germline V gene are LGHNA and YSLEER. V was clipped by 1 base and J by 4 bases; unmatched bases: 8. The CDR3 length is 18 residues.

This chain links TRBV15 with TRBJ1-1; a weak D match, TRBD1 (5 bases). Germline CDR1 LNHNV, CDR2 YYDKDF (reference sequence). The CDR3 runs 14 residues. Trimming removed 4 bases at V and 0 bases at J, with 9 bases between. In nucleotides, the CDR3 is TGTGCCACCAGCATAGACAGTTTGAACACTGAAGCTTTCTTT. It specifies CATSIDSLNTEAFF.

The rearrangement uses TRBV27 and TRBJ2-7, with 7 positions matching TRBD2. In germline, CDR1 is MNHEY, CDR2 SMNVEV (reference sequence). V lost 9 bases and J lost 0; bases outside the gene matches: 11. The CDR3 is 15 amino acids. The CDR3 nucleotides are TGTGCCAGTCAATTAAAGCGGGATGCCTCCTACGAGCAGTACTTC. This translates into CASQLKRDASYEQYF.

This clone occurred once. V gene TRBV5-1 combines with J gene TRBJ2-3, with D hard to call. Germline assignment: CDR1 SGHRS and CDR2 YFSETQ. The CDR3 has 14 residues. Trimming left V 0 bases short and J 4 bases short, with 9 bases between. CDR3 region: CASSLEGGSDTQYF. The CDR3 DNA sequence: TGCGCCAGCAGCTTGGAGGGTGGGTCAGATACGCAGTATTTT.